The clone carrying this T cell receptor (beta chain) occurred a few times. Its antigen is not known. This sample is drawn from a study of T cells in Graves' hyperthyroidism and ophthalmopathy. The investigators amplified TCR beta CDR3 regions from RNA transcripts. A set of HTBI primers served as the primers for a first-round RT-PCR of the TCR CDR3. MiXCR, applied by TCRdb to the multiplex PCR reads, yields one record per CDR3 protein. The sample lists a few hundred thousand distinct CDR3 sequences, 15% to 20% occurring once. V lost 3 bases, J lost 4 bases, and 10 bases stayed unmatched. The V gene's germline CDR1 is LGHDT and CDR2 YNNKEL (reference sequence). This CDR3 has 17 residues. Ophthalmopathy cases scored 3 or more on the Clinical Activity Score and 4 or more on NOSPECS grade, with duration below 3 months. Clinical symptoms, serum thyroxine and TRAb, thyroid ultrasound and orbital computed tomography together formed the diagnostic basis. More than 9.5 ml fresh peripheral blood yielded the PBMCs.

Study-wide results and caveats: Classification by a 13 V-J model distinguished ophthalmopathy from stable hyperthyroidism.

Input material: blood. The clonotype was recovered from a woman aged 18-35 years with Graves' ophthalmopathy. The rearrangement uses TRBV3-1 and TRBJ2-5; 11 bases align to TRBD2. CDR3 nucleotides: TGTGCCAGCAGCCAGGGTTCACTAGCGGGAGAGGGAGAGACCCAGTACTTC. Its protein product is CASSQGSLAGEGETQYF.